This note documents a single T cell receptor beta chain sequence. The antigen is not known. TCR sequencing used cDNA made by reverse transcription of extracted RNA. The table came from immunoSEQ multiplex PCR; TCRdb's copy has only in-frame clones and leaves some out. The table includes around 200,000 clones, under 60% detected once. This CDR3 is 16 amino acids long. The data originate from a study of CD8+ T cells in alopecia areata. Study-wide context: The study gave treated patients oral tofacitinib at 5 to 10 mg twice daily. Study-wide results and limits: Sequencing of scalp samples also includes resident alphabeta T cells from normal skin. Expanded CD8+ clones among the top 100, as well as scalp clonality, were significantly decreased by tofacitinib. The link between baseline CD8+ expansion and response remains uncertain with one nonresponder.

Treatment defined: oral pan-JAK inhibitor, 5-10 mg twice daily. This receptor was obtained from a human donor with alopecia areata. The chain carries TRBV1 and TRBJ2-3. TRBV1 is labeled a pseudogene. The sequencing here drew on CD8+ T cells sorted from blood, taken at week 24, from a patient treated with tofacitinib. In nucleotides, the CDR3 is TGCACCAGCAGCCAAGATTTACAAACTGGCACAGATACGCAGTATTTT. This encodes CTSSQDLQTGTDTQYF.